Listed below are T cell receptor beta chains from one sample, sequenced in a study of blood T cell repertoires in COVID-19. Clones were sequenced by immunoSEQ multiplex PCR, and TCRdb holds only the in-frame ones, with some missing. This repertoire shows about 130,000 clones, about 85% found once; its top ten account for 4.3%. The sequenced material came from peripheral blood. These receptors came from a human donor in a cohort sampled during active COVID-19. Both conserved end residues are part of each CDR3. Fields, in order: J gene, V gene, CDR3 protein.

J gene: TRBJ2-1; V gene: TRBV7-9; CDR3 protein: CASSNRGLASTAQFF
J gene: TRBJ2-1; V gene: TRBV5-4; CDR3 protein: CASSPGTDAYNEQFF
J gene: TRBJ1-2; V gene: TRBV25-1; CDR3 protein: CASSPRGGNGYTF
J gene: TRBJ2-2; V gene: TRBV30; CDR3 protein: CAWSGGTSGSVGELFF
J gene: TRBJ1-2; V gene: TRBV6-5; CDR3 protein: CASREGTRGYTF
J gene: TRBJ2-1; V gene: TRBV7-9; CDR3 protein: CASSHTSAWNEQFF
J gene: TRBJ1-2; V gene: TRBV19; CDR3 protein: CASSIQLGPGDGYTF
J gene: TRBJ2-3; V gene: TRBV7-3; CDR3 protein: CASSSTGPGDTQYF
J gene: TRBJ1-1; V gene: TRBV9; CDR3 protein: CASSGGGFGNTEAFF
J gene: TRBJ1-5; V gene: TRBV5-1; CDR3 protein: CASSLRGNQPQHF
J gene: TRBJ1-2; V gene: TRBV10-3; CDR3 protein: CAISGDTSGDGYTF
J gene: TRBJ1-2; V gene: TRBV19; CDR3 protein: CASSIQRAGNYGYTF